The 9 T cell receptor beta chains given below trace back to one sample, sequenced in a study of OX40 agonist ivuxolimab in advanced cancers. The method was the immunoSEQ multiplex PCR assay. This immuneACCESS table, as held by TCRdb, lists in-frame sequences with V and J called but not all clones. Of the missing ones, under half trace to an unresolved V gene in checked studies; the others have no known cause. The sample table records approximately 82,000 clones; roughly 88% of these occur just once. The top ten clonotypes cover approximately 0.71% of the sample. This specimen was CD4+ or CD8+ T cells sorted from blood, taken in a trial of the OX40 agonist ivuxolimab. All receptors derive from an adult with an advanced solid tumor such as melanoma, head and neck, liver or kidney cancer.

The V and J genes are TRBV18 and TRBJ2-5; 7 bases map to TRBD2. J lost 4 bases, V lost 8 bases, and 7 bases had no gene match. This CDR3 is 13 amino acids long. From germline, CDR1 is KGHSH and CDR2 LQKENI. For the CDR3, the DNA is TGTGCCAGCCAGACTAGCATCGGAGAGACCCAGTACTTC. As protein: CASQTSIGETQYF.

The rearrangement joins TRBV6-9 to TRBJ2-7, with D possibly matching TRBD2 (6 bases). Trimming stripped 6 bases from V and 3 bases from J, with 15 bases between. In germline, CDR1 is MNHGY, CDR2 SVAAGI. The length of the CDR3 is 14 residues. The CDR3 bases are TGTGCCAGCAGGGCAGGGACTTTAAGCTACGAGCAGTACTTC. Its translation: CASRAGTLSYEQYF.

The J gene is TRBJ1-5, the V gene TRBV9, with unresolved D. The CDR3 runs 15 residues. CDR1 is SGDLS, CDR2 YYNGEE, per germline. V was trimmed by 0 bases and J by 0 bases, leaving 7 bases between them. As DNA, the CDR3 is TGTGCCAGCAGCGTAGTGTGCTATAGCAATCAGCCCCAGCATTTT. Its translation: CASSVVCYSNQPQHF.

The rearrangement links TRBV6-4 to TRBJ2-5; D is undetermined. CDR1 and CDR2 (germline): MRHNA, SNTAGT. The CDR3 length is 16 residues. V lost 0 bases and J 0 bases, leaving 11 bases between the germline ends. The CDR3 bases are TGTGCCAGCAGTGACTCAATCCGGAGAGACCAAGAGACCCAGTACTTC. It codes for CASSDSIRRDQETQYF.

The chain has TRBV4-2 and TRBJ2-7; possible D gene TRBD2, 6 bases. The CDR3 is 16 amino acids. In germline, CDR1 is LGHNA, CDR2 YNFKEQ. V gave up 0 bases and J gave up 0 bases, with 12 bases separating them. CDR3: CASSQDLISGSYEQYF. As DNA, the CDR3 is TGTGCCAGCAGCCAAGATCTAATTAGCGGCTCCTACGAGCAGTACTTC.

V gene TRBV7-3 combines with J gene TRBJ2-7; 10 bases are shared with TRBD1. The CDR3 consists of 14 residues. The V gene end was trimmed by 0 bases and the J gene end by 5 bases; junction bases not matched to a gene: 1. Germline assignment: CDR1 SGHTA and CDR2 FQGTGA. The CDR3 nucleotides read TGTGCCAGCAGCTTAACGGGACAGGGGCACGAGCAGTACTTC. Translating gives CASSLTGQGHEQYF.

V usage is TRBV11-2 and J usage is TRBJ2-7; TRBD1 might be the D (5 bases). The CDR3 loop spans 14 amino acids. In germline, CDR1 is SGHAT, CDR2 FQNNGV. Trimming cost V 2 bases and J 12 bases, with 20 bases left between them. CDR3 sequence reads: CASSLQPQVGFSYF. The CDR3 DNA is TGTGCCAGCAGCTTACAGCCACAGGTGGGCTTCTCGTACTTC.

This rearrangement joins TRBV5-6 to TRBJ2-7, with 11 bases that match TRBD1. CDR1 is SGHDT, CDR2 YYEEEE, per germline. The CDR3 is made up of 13 amino acids. J was trimmed by 4 bases and V by 7 bases; bases with no gene match: 4. CDR3 DNA: TGTGCCAGCGCCCGGGACAGGGGGTACGAGCAGTACTTC. This translates into CASARDRGYEQYF.

The rearrangement links TRBV28 to TRBJ2-6; D unclear. CDR1 is MDHEN, CDR2 SYDVKM, per germline. The CDR3 sequence is 17 residues long. Trimming removed 8 bases at V and 0 bases at J, with 17 bases between. The CDR3 spells CASHPSFQGSGANVLTF. The DNA for the CDR3 is TGTGCCAGCCACCCCTCGTTCCAAGGCTCTGGGGCCAACGTCCTGACTTTC.